One and the same sample provided the 19 T cell receptor beta chains below, sequenced in a study of cytomegalovirus exposure and HLA in healthy donors. Primers: 60 Vbeta forward and 13 Jbeta reverse. Repertoires were generated with immunoSEQ multiplex PCR, while TCRdb's copy carries only in-frame clones and drops some. The sample includes approximately 100,000 clones, 74% of them seen just once. What was sequenced was PBMCs. The receptors originated from a male donor in good health and CMV-seronegative.

The chain couples TRBV9 to TRBJ2-3, with 8 nucleotides matching TRBD2. Germline V gene data show CDR1 as SGDLS and CDR2 as YYNGEE. CDR3 length equals 15 residues. After removal of 0 bases from V and 5 bases from J, the junction contained 5 bases not matched to a gene. The CDR3 region has the DNA TGTGCCAGCAGCGTAGGCGAGCGGGAGATAGATACGCAGTATTTT. Protein sequence: CASSVGEREIDTQYF.

This chain links TRBV6-1 with TRBJ2-3; 10 nucleotides align to TRBD2. This CDR3 comprises 18 residues. V dropped 0 bases and J dropped 5; count of bases not matched to a gene: 11. Germline V lookup: CDR1 MNHNS, CDR2 SASEGT. CDR3 in DNA: TGTGCCAGCAGTGAAGCGCTTCGGCTAGCGGGAGAGGGAGATACGCAGTATTTT. It translates to CASSEALRLAGEGDTQYF.

This clone was picked up many times. This chain joins TRBV9 and TRBJ1-1; tentative D call: TRBD1 (6 bases). This CDR3 comprises 13 residues. Germline assignment: CDR1 SGDLS and CDR2 YYNGEE. The V end was cut by 7 bases, the J end by 7 bases, with 17 bases between. The CDR3 loop reads CASEPDSGGEAFF. The DNA for the CDR3 is TGTGCCAGCGAACCGGACAGCGGGGGTGAAGCTTTCTTT.

The chain uses TRBV4-2 and TRBJ2-7; 8 nucleotides line up with TRBD1. Per germline, CDR1 LGHNA and CDR2 YNFKEQ. V lost 5 bases, J lost 4 bases, and 7 bases stayed unmatched. CDR3 length: 14 residues. The CDR3, as DNA: TGTGCCAGCAGCAGGACAGGGACGGCATACGAGCAGTACTTC. Residues: CASSRTGTAYEQYF.

This chain links TRBV2 with TRBJ2-7; TRBD2 might be the D (5 bases). CDR1 and CDR2 (germline): SNHLY, FYNNEI. Trimming took off 6 bases at V and 7 bases at J, with 22 bases between the two ends. This CDR3 contains 15 residues. CDR3 bases: TGTGCCAGCAGCGAGCGAGGGTTCCCTAGTACTGAGCAGTACTTC. Translation: CASSERGFPSTEQYF.

The chain employs TRBV11-2 and TRBJ1-2, with D unclear. The germline V gene encodes CDR1 SGHAT and CDR2 FQNNGV. Trimming pared 1 base from V and 6 bases from J, leaving 18 bases between. The CDR3 sequence is 16 residues long. CDR3 loop: CASSLGGGFALDGYTF. In nucleotides, the CDR3 is TGTGCCAGCAGCTTAGGGGGAGGGTTTGCTCTAGATGGCTACACCTTC.

Points on this clone: Other DNA sequences from this sample encode an identical CDR3 as well. The rearrangement uses TRBV30 and TRBJ2-5, with D perhaps matching TRBD2 (6 bases). CDR1 and CDR2 (germline): GTSNPN, SVGIG (reference sequence). This CDR3 has 12 amino acids. Trimming removed 1 base from V and 7 bases from J, with 10 bases in between. CDR3 bases: TGTGCCTGGAGTGGGTCTAGCGTGACCCAGTACTTC. Translating gives CAWSGSSVTQYF.

The chain has TRBV2 and TRBJ1-1, with 8 bases lining up with TRBD1. Germline V gene data show CDR1 as SNHLY and CDR2 as FYNNEI. The V and J ends lost 8 bases and 10 bases, in that order; junction bases with no gene match: 12. The CDR3 runs to 13 residues. CDR3 region: CASSKGQVVLAFF. The CDR3 DNA reads TGTGCCAGCTCTAAGGGACAGGTGGTGCTAGCTTTCTTT.

V gene TRBV5-5 combines with J gene TRBJ1-5; D is possibly TRBD1 (5 bases). Trimming took 3 bases from V and 0 from J, leaving 19 bases between them. Germline V gene sequence: CDR1 SGHKS, CDR2 YYEKEE (reference sequence). CDR3 length: 18 residues. This CDR3 reads CASSSPTGVPNSNQPQHF. The CDR3 DNA reads TGTGCCAGCAGCTCGCCCACGGGGGTCCCCAATAGCAATCAGCCCCAGCATTTT.

In this sample, this clone turned up a few times. The chain uses TRBV10-3 and TRBJ2-3, with D unclear. The CDR3 consists of 16 residues. Trimming took off 0 bases at V and 3 bases at J, with 13 bases between the two ends. CDR1 ENHRY and CDR2 SYGVKD come from the germline V gene. In nucleotides, the CDR3 is TGTGCCATCAGTGAGTCGACCTTTGTACAGACAGATACGCAGTATTTT. This gives the protein CAISESTFVQTDTQYF.

This clone came up a few times. V and J are TRBV7-3 and TRBJ2-7, with 8 bases aligning to TRBD2. After removal of 2 bases from V and 2 bases from J, the junction contained 8 bases not matched to a gene. This CDR3 is 16 amino acids long. Germline CDR1 reads SGHTA; CDR2 reads FQGTGA. Here the CDR3 reads CASSLGPGGDPYEQYF. CDR3 bases: TGTGCCAGCAGCTTAGGACCGGGAGGGGACCCCTACGAGCAGTACTTC.

The chain couples TRBV7-2 to TRBJ2-1; D uncertain. The CDR3 consists of 11 residues. Trimming pared 3 bases from V and 6 bases from J, leaving 3 bases between. CDR1 is SGHTA and CDR2 is FQGNSA in the germline V gene. For the CDR3, the DNA is TGTGCCAGCAGCTTCTTCAATGAGCAGTTCTTC. This sequence encodes CASSFFNEQFF.

Notes on this clone: This sample includes further DNA sequences coding for the same CDR3. The chain combines TRBV7-9 with TRBJ2-3, with D perhaps matching TRBD2 (5 bases). From germline, CDR1 is SEHNR and CDR2 FQNEAQ (reference sequence). The CDR3 runs 14 residues. Trimming left V 5 bases short and J 2 bases short, with 11 bases between. The CDR3 DNA reads TGTGCCAGCAGCCCCAGCGGAAACACAGATACGCAGTATTTT. As protein: CASSPSGNTDTQYF.

The rearrangement joins TRBV30 to TRBJ1-5; unclear D gene. Germline V gene data show CDR1 as GTSNPN and CDR2 as SVGIG (reference sequence). The CDR3 has 12 amino acids. V was clipped by 3 bases and J by 6 bases, with 9 bases between them. The CDR3 DNA follows: TGTGCCTGGAGCGCCTCTATTCAGCCCCAGCATTTT. Amino acid sequence: CAWSASIQPQHF.

This clone was recorded only once. The J gene is TRBJ1-1, the V gene TRBV2, with D hard to call. Germline V lookup: CDR1 SNHLY, CDR2 FYNNEI. V was cut by 7 bases and J by 10 bases, with 13 bases left in between. This CDR3 has 11 residues. CDR3 amino acids: CASTEEVGAFF. Written as DNA, the CDR3 is TGTGCCAGCACGGAAGAGGTGGGAGCTTTCTTT.

The rearrangement uses TRBV7-9 and TRBJ1-1, with 10 bases identical to TRBD1. J was trimmed by 5 bases and V by 1 base; bases with no gene match: 4. The CDR3 spans 15 residues. Germline V CDR1 and CDR2: SEHNR, FQNEAQ (reference sequence). The DNA of the CDR3 is TGTGCCAGCAGCTTAGGACAGGGGGCCCGGACTGAAGCTTTCTTT. This gives the protein CASSLGQGARTEAFF.

The rearrangement uses TRBV9 and TRBJ2-3; 9 bases are shared with TRBD1. The germline CDR1 and CDR2 sequences are SGDLS and YYNGEE. The V gene end was trimmed by 1 base and the J gene end by 13 bases; junction bases not matched to a gene: 7. CDR3 length: 13 residues. This CDR3 is CASSVRFGDREYF. For the CDR3, the DNA is TGTGCCAGCAGCGTAAGGTTTGGGGACAGGGAGTATTTT.

The chain carries TRBV28 and TRBJ1-1; 11 bases fit TRBD1. Germline CDR1 is MDHEN and CDR2 is SYDVKM. J lost 5 bases, V lost 7 bases, and 6 bases had no gene match. The CDR3 is made up of 14 amino acids. The chain's CDR3 is CASTLDRGLTEAFF. The CDR3 coding sequence is TGTGCCAGCACCCTGGACAGGGGGCTTACTGAAGCTTTCTTT.

The gene calls are TRBV5-1 and TRBJ2-1, with TRBD2 identical over 14 bases. Germline CDR1 SGHRS, CDR2 YFSETQ. The CDR3 spans 16 residues. Germline trimming cut 4 bases from V and 7 bases from J; bases unmatched to any gene: 7. The CDR3 DNA follows: TGCGCCAGCAGCCCAGGGGGACTAGCGGGAGCAAATGAGCAGTTCTTC. Amino acids: CASSPGGLAGANEQFF.